This entry concerns a single T cell receptor (beta chain). The data stem from a study of cytomegalovirus exposure and HLA in healthy donors. Germline CDR1 and CDR2: LGHNA and YSLEER. Trimming removed 0 bases from V and 0 bases from J, with 11 bases in between. This CDR3 has 16 amino acids. 13 Jbeta primers and 60 Vbeta primers were used for the PCR. Profiling relied on immunoSEQ multiplex PCR, and the TCRdb table lists in-frame clones only, not all of them. The sample has 100,000 to 150,000 clones, 80% to 85% seen once. This receptor was obtained from a woman aged 50 to 60 in good health and CMV-seropositive. This chain joins TRBV4-3 and TRBJ1-2, with unresolved D. Sequenced material: PBMCs. Here the CDR3 reads CASSQDGGRANYGYTF. CDR3 DNA: TGCGCCAGCAGCCAAGATGGAGGGAGAGCTAACTATGGCTACACCTTC.